One and the same sample provided the 14 T cell receptor beta chains below, sequenced in a study of blood T cell repertoires in COVID-19. Assay: immunoSEQ multiplex PCR; the TCRdb copy retains only in-frame clones and omits some. The sample records 200,000 to 250,000 clones, about 83% being singletons. The material sequenced was peripheral blood. The receptors were sampled from a woman between 50 and 59 years old with active or convalescent COVID-19.

The rearrangement joins TRBV2 to TRBJ1-6, with D possibly TRBD1 on 6 matching bases. V was clipped by 7 bases and J by 6 bases, with 13 bases between them. Germline V CDR1 and CDR2: SNHLY, FYNNEI. CDR3 length: 14 residues. CDR3 residues: CASTLGGVNSPLHF. The CDR3 DNA is TGTGCCAGCACCTTAGGGGGGGTTAATTCACCCCTCCACTTT.

V usage is TRBV5-1 and J usage is TRBJ2-2; weak D call: TRBD1 (6 bases). This CDR3 comprises 18 residues. The V end was cut by 5 bases, the J end by 4 bases, with 24 bases between. Germline CDR1 and CDR2: SGHRS and YFSETQ. CDR3 sequence reads: CASRAGQRGGLLTGELFF. The CDR3 DNA is TGCGCCAGCAGGGCGGGTCAGAGAGGGGGTCTCCTCACCGGGGAGCTGTTTTTT.

This chain uses TRBV5-1 with TRBJ1-6; D ambiguous. V lost 1 base, J lost 7 bases, and 12 bases lay in between. CDR3 length: 15 residues. Germline V gene lookup returns CDR1 SGHRS and CDR2 YFSETQ. The CDR3 nucleotides are TGCGCCAGCAGCTTGATGCGGGCAGAGAATTCACCCCTCCACTTT. Protein: CASSLMRAENSPLHF. The full variable domain, rest sourced from reference TRBV5-1 and TRBJ1-6, is KAGVTQTPRYLIKTRGQQVTLSCSPISGHRSVSWYQQTPGQGLQFLFEYFSETQRNKGNFPGRFSGRQFSNSRSEMNVSTLELGDSALYLCASSLMRAENSPLHFGNGTRLTVT.

The rearrangement uses TRBV14 and TRBJ2-2; tentatively, D is TRBD2 (5 bases). Germline assignment: CDR1 SGHDN and CDR2 FVKESK. Trimming removed 0 bases at V and 7 bases at J, with 6 bases between. The CDR3 covers 13 residues. The CDR3 DNA reads TGTGCCAGCAGCCAAGATCGGGGCGGGGAGCTGTTTTTT. Its protein product is CASSQDRGGELFF. The full variable domain, in which reference TRBV14 and TRBJ2-2 provide the parts outside the CDR3, is EAGVTQFPSHSVIEKGQTVTLRCDPISGHDNLYWYRRVMGKEIKFLLHFVKESKQDESGMPNNRFLAERTGGTYSTLKVQPAELEDSGVYFCASSQDRGGELFFGEGSRLTVL.

This rearrangement joins TRBV6-5 to TRBJ1-2; a weak D match, TRBD1 (6 bases). Germline V gene data show CDR1 as MNHEY and CDR2 as SVGAGI. V lost 8 bases and J 8 bases, leaving 18 bases between the germline ends. This CDR3 contains 13 residues. CDR3 sequence reads: CASPGQSLRGYTF. CDR3 DNA: TGTGCCAGCCCCGGACAGTCGCTTCGGGGCTACACCTTC.

CDR3: CASSLVLARETQYF. CDR3 in DNA: TGTGCCAGCAGCTTAGTTCTAGCTAGGGAGACCCAGTACTTC. V gene TRBV7-2 combines with J gene TRBJ2-5; maybe TRBD2 (5 bases). CDR3 length equals 14 residues. Deletions cut 1 base from V and 5 bases from J, with 11 bases between. From germline, CDR1 is SGHTA and CDR2 FQGNSA. The entire variable domain, with the rest obtained from reference TRBV7-2 and TRBJ2-5, is as follows: GAGVSQSPSNKVTEKGKDVELRCDPISGHTALYWYRQSLGQGLEFLIYFQGNSAPDKSGLPSDRFSAERTGGSVSTLTIQRTQQEDSAVYLCASSLVLARETQYFGPGTRLLVL.

The V and J genes are TRBV24-1 and TRBJ2-1; 7 bases match TRBD1. Germline CDR1 and CDR2: KGHDR and SFDVKD. The CDR3 has 11 residues. J was trimmed by 16 bases and V by 8 bases; bases with no gene match: 10. The CDR3 DNA follows: TGTGCCACCACAAGGGACAGCGGCCAATTCTTC. Its protein is CATTRDSGQFF.

This clone occurred once. The chain is built from TRBV10-1 and TRBJ2-3; TRBD2 is a possible D gene (5 bases). Germline V gene data show CDR1 as WNHNN and CDR2 as SYGVQD (reference sequence). The CDR3 consists of 15 residues. Deletions cut 0 bases from V and 4 bases from J, with 11 bases between. The CDR3 region is CASSESGVVADTQYF. CDR3 coding DNA: TGCGCCAGCAGTGAGTCGGGAGTTGTGGCAGATACGCAGTATTTT.

The V call is TRBV30, the J call TRBJ2-7; a possible D gene is TRBD2 (5 bases). Germline V gene lookup returns CDR1 GTSNPN and CDR2 SVGIG (reference sequence). V was shortened by 5 bases and J by 6 bases, with 17 bases between the two germline ends. The CDR3 totals 13 residues. The CDR3 protein is CAWLRVNLGEQYF. In DNA form, the CDR3 reads TGTGCCTGGCTGAGGGTCAACCTAGGCGAGCAGTACTTC.

The chain recombines TRBV2 with TRBJ2-5; the match to TRBD1 covers 9 bases. The germline gives CDR1 SNHLY, CDR2 FYNNEI. The CDR3 runs 13 residues. The J segment lost 3 bases and the V segment lost 5 bases, leaving 1 base of the junction unmatched. For the CDR3, the DNA is TGTGCCAGCAGTCGACAGGGGGAAGAGACCCAGTACTTC. Residues: CASSRQGEETQYF. Variable domain in full (rest from reference TRBV2 and TRBJ2-5): EPEVTQTPSHQVTQMGQEVILRCVPISNHLYFYWYRQILGQKVEFLVSFYNNEISEKSEIFDDQFSVERPDGSNFTLKIRSTKLEDSAMYFCASSRQGEETQYFGPGTRLLVL.

V gene TRBV28 combines with J gene TRBJ1-3; 9 nucleotides match TRBD1. This CDR3 spans 15 amino acids. Germline lookup yields CDR1 MDHEN and CDR2 SYDVKM. The V gene end was trimmed by 5 bases and the J gene end by 4 bases; junction bases not matched to a gene: 6. In nucleotides, the CDR3 is TGTGCCAGCAGTCGCGGACAGGGGAACGGAAACACCATATATTTT. This translates into CASSRGQGNGNTIYF.

V is TRBV7-2 and J is TRBJ2-4; no clear D. This CDR3 has 14 amino acids. CDR1 is SGHTA and CDR2 is FQGNSA in the germline V gene. The V gene lost 5 bases and the J gene lost 3 bases, with 11 bases spanning the gap. The CDR3 reads CASSPGRVKNIQYF. CDR3 bases: TGTGCCAGCAGCCCTGGGCGAGTCAAAAACATTCAGTACTTC. The whole variable domain, remainder taken from reference TRBV7-2 and TRBJ2-4, is GAGVSQSPSNKVTEKGKDVELRCDPISGHTALYWYRQSLGQGLEFLIYFQGNSAPDKSGLPSDRFSAERTGGSVSTLTIQRTQQEDSAVYLCASSPGRVKNIQYFGAGTRLSVL.

The J gene is TRBJ1-2, the V gene TRBV15; 12 nucleotides match TRBD1. The CDR3 length is 16 residues. The V gene end was trimmed by 4 bases and the J gene end by 2 bases; junction bases not matched to a gene: 5. Germline assignment: CDR1 LNHNV and CDR2 YYDKDF (reference sequence). CDR3 residues: CATSTGDRGQNYGYTF. CDR3 sequence (DNA): TGTGCCACCAGCACAGGGGACAGGGGGCAAAACTATGGCTACACCTTC.

This clone appeared once. This sequence joins TRBV5-1 and TRBJ1-2; 9 nucleotides align to TRBD1. The V and J ends lost 0 bases and 8 bases, in that order; junction bases with no gene match: 8. Germline V gene sequence: CDR1 SGHRS, CDR2 YFSETQ. The CDR3 runs to 15 residues. The CDR3 loop is CASSLVGQGARGYTF. Written as DNA, the CDR3 is TGCGCCAGCAGCTTGGTGGGACAGGGAGCGAGGGGCTACACCTTC.